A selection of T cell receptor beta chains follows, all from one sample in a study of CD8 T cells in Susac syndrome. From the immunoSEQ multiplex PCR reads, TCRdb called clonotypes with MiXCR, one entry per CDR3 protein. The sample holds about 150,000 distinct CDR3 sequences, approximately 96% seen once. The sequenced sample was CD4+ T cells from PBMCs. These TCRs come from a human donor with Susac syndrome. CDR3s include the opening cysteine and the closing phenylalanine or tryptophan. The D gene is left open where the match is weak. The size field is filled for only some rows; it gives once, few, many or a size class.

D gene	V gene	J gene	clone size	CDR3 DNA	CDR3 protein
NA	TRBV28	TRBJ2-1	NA	TGTGCCAGCAGTTTGGGGGGCATGAATGAGCAGTTCTTC	CASSLGGMNEQFF
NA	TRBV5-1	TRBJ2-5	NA	TGCGCCAGCAGCTTGGACAGCTACCAAGAGACCCAGTACTTC	CASSLDSYQETQYF
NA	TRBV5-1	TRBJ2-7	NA	TGCGCCAGCAGCCAAACCGGGACTCCGGACGAGCAGTACTTC	CASSQTGTPDEQYF
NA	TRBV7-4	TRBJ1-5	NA	TGTGCCAGCAGCTCCCTTAGGCCCCAGCATTTT	CASSSLRPQHF
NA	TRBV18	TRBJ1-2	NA	TGTGCCAGCTCCGATGCAGGGGAATGGGCTGGCTACACCTTC	CASSDAGEWAGYTF
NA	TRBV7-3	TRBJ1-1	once	TGTGCCAGCAGCCCGTCAGGGGTCCGCACTGAAGCTTTCTTT	CASSPSGVRTEAFF
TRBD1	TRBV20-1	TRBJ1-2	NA	TGCAGTGCTAAGCCCGGGACAGGGGGCAACTATGGCTACACCTTC	CSAKPGTGGNYGYTF
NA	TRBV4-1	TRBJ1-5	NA	TGCGCCAGCAGCCAAGAAGAACAGTCATCTCCTAGCAATCAGCCCCAGCATTTT	CASSQEEQSSPSNQPQHF
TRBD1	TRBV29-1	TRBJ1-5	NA	TGCAGCGTTGAAACAGGGGTTAGCAATCAGCCCCAGCATTTT	CSVETGVSNQPQHF
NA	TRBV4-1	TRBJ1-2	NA	TGCGCCAGCAGCCAAGGATCCGCCTATGGCTACACCTTC	CASSQGSAYGYTF
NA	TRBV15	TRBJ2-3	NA	TGTGCCACCAGCAATGAAGCGGGCGATACGCAGTATTTT	CATSNEAGDTQYF
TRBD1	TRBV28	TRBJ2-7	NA	TGTGCCAGCAGGCTCATAGACAGGGATACCCACGAGCAGTACTTC	CASRLIDRDTHEQYF
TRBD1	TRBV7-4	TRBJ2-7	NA	TGTGCCAGCAGCTTGGAGGGGACAGGGAGCCCCTACGAGCAGTACTTC	CASSLEGTGSPYEQYF
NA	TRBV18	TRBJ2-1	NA	TGTGCCAGCTCACCAACAACCATTAACAATGAGCAGTTCTTC	CASSPTTINNEQFF
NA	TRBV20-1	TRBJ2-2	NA	TGCAGTGCAGAAGTACGGGGCCAACCCGGGGAGCTGTTTTTT	CSAEVRGQPGELFF
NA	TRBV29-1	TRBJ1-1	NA	TGCAGCGTAGTTGGGGTGGGGACTGAAGCTTTCTTT	CSVVGVGTEAFF
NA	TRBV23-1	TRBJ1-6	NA	TGCGCCAGCAGTCAATCCGGGACGGAAAATTCACCCCTCCACTTT	CASSQSGTENSPLHF
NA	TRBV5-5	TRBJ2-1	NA	TGTGCCAGCAGCTCCTCTAGTGGGAGGTCGAATGAGCAGTTCTTC	CASSSSSGRSNEQFF
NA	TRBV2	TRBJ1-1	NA	TGTGCCAGCAGTGTACGGGTACAGGGAATGAACACTGAAGCTTTCTTT	CASSVRVQGMNTEAFF
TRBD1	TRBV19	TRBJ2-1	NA	TGTGCCACCCACAGGGGCGCCTCCTACAATGAGCAGTTCTTC	CATHRGASYNEQFF
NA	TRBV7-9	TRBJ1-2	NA	TGTGCCAGCAGCCCGGGATTTCGGGATGGCTACACCTTC	CASSPGFRDGYTF
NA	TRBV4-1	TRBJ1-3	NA	TGCGCCAGCAGCCAAGCTCCCGCTGGAAACACCATATATTTT	CASSQAPAGNTIYF
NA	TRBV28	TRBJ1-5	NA	TGTGCCAGCAGGTTGGATAGCAATCAGCCCCAGCATTTT	CASRLDSNQPQHF
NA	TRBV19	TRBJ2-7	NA	TGTGCCAGTAGTATCGGCGTAGGCGAGCAGTACTTC	CASSIGVGEQYF
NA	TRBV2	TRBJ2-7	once	TGTGCCAGCAGTGAGGACGAGCAGTACTTC	CASSEDEQYF
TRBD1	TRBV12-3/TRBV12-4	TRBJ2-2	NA	TGTGCCAGCAGCCGGGACAGGGACGCCGGGGAGCTGTTTTTT	CASSRDRDAGELFF
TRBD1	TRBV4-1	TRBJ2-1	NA	TGCGCCAGCAGCCAAGGGACAGGATCTTACAATGAGCAGTTCTTC	CASSQGTGSYNEQFF
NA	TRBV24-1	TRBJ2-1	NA	TGTGCCACCAGTGAAGCAAATGAGCAGTTCTTC	CATSEANEQFF
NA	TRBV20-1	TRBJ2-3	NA	TGCAGTGCTAGGCCGGGGGCAGATACGCAGTATTTT	CSARPGADTQYF
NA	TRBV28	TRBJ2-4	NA	TGTGCCAGCAGCCCTATAGACCGGGTAGCCAAAAACATTCAGTACTTC	CASSPIDRVAKNIQYF
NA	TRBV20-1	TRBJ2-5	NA	TGCAGTGCTAGAGAGGGAGGAAATTCCCAGTACTTC	CSAREGGNSQYF
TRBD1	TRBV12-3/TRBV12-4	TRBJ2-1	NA	TGTGCCAGCAGAGGGGACAGGGGAGTGTCCTACAATGAGCAGTTCTTC	CASRGDRGVSYNEQFF
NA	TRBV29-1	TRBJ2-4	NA	TGCAGCGTTGCTACAAAGTTAGCCAAAAACATTCAGTACTTC	CSVATKLAKNIQYF
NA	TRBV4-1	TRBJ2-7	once	TGCGCCAGCAGCCAAGGAACGGGACGGGCCACCTACGAGCAGTACTTC	CASSQGTGRATYEQYF
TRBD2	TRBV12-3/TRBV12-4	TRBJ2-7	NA	TGTGCCAGCACCCACGGGGGGACTAGCGGGAGGAGGCAGTACTTC	CASTHGGTSGRRQYF
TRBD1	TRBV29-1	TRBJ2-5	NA	TGCAGCGTTGATGGGACAGTGGGAGAGACCCAGTACTTC	CSVDGTVGETQYF
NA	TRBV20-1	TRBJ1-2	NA	TGCAGTGCTAGAGGCCAGACAGATGGCTACACCTTC	CSARGQTDGYTF
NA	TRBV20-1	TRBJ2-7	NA	TGCAGTGCCCCCGGGGCAGGGGCAATCGAGCAGTACTTC	CSAPGAGAIEQYF
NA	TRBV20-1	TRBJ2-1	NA	TGCAGTGCTAGCTACGACGCCAGATACAATGAGCAGTTCTTC	CSASYDARYNEQFF
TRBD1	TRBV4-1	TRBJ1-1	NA	TGCGCCAGCAGCCTTGCCGGGACAGGGAATGTAGCTTTCTTT	CASSLAGTGNVAFF
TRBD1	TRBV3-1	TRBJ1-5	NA	TGTGCCAGCAGCCGGGGACAGGGATTAAATCAGCCCCAGCATTTT	CASSRGQGLNQPQHF
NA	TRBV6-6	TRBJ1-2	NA	TGTGCCAGCAGGGCACAGGCGTCCTTCTATGGCTACACCTTC	CASRAQASFYGYTF
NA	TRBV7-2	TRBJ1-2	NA	TGTGCCAGCAGCTGGAGTCCCGAGGGTTTTCGCTACACCTTC	CASSWSPEGFRYTF
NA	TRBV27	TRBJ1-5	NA	TGTGCCAGCAGTTTATACGGGATAAGCAATCAGCCCCAGCATTTT	CASSLYGISNQPQHF
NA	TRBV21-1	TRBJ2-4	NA	TGTGCCAGCGAGGGGGACATTCAGTACTTC	CASEGDIQYF
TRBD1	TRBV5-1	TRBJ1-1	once	TGCGCCAGCAGCTTGGGTCCGGGACAGGGCATGAACACTGAAGCTTTCTTT	CASSLGPGQGMNTEAFF
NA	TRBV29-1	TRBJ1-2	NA	TGCAGCGTCCTCGGGGGGGCTCGGTACACCTTC	CSVLGGARYTF
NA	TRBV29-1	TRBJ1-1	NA	TGCAGCGTTGAAGGACAGGTGACAGGCGGAGCTTTCTTT	CSVEGQVTGGAFF
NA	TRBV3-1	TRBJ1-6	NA	TGTGCCAGCAGCTTCACCCGGGATTCACCCCTCCACTTT	CASSFTRDSPLHF
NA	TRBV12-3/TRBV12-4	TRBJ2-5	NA	TGTGCCAGCAGTTTTGGGGAACTCCAAGAGACCCAGTACTTC	CASSFGELQETQYF
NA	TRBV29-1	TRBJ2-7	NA	TGCAGCGCCACGGTGGGTACGGGCTCCTACGAGCAGTACTTC	CSATVGTGSYEQYF
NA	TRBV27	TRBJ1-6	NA	TGTGCCAGCAGTTTAGGCAGGGAAGCTTCACCCCTCCACTTT	CASSLGREASPLHF